This T cell receptor beta chain was obtained from a study of T cell repertoires in cytomegalovirus infection (dated by TCRdb to 2018 to 2020). Some background on the complete study: Alongside well-studied HLA-B-restricted epitopes, the peptide stimulations were aimed at recently identified HLA-C-restricted CMV epitopes, whose presentation resists viral immunomodulation. The HLA type of each donor mattered for the analysis, because public TCR beta signatures pointed to carriage of CMV infection along with the matching HLA type.

Turning to this clonotype: What this receptor recognizes is not known. Base qualities are not recorded, but no much larger clone differs from it by a single base.

Sequencing was performed on an Illumina HiSeq 1500. TCRdb cleaned the public reads at Q25 with fastp, built clones with MiXCR and kept in-frame beta chains. CDR3 protein sequences are deduplicated, and each keeps its most common genes and DNA. Present in this sample are about 900,000 distinct CDR3 sequences, roughly 31% of which were seen just once. The ten largest clones represent 13% of the sample. Here is what the overall study found, with its caveats: In the ex vivo response, HLA-C-restricted CMV-specific TCR beta clonotypes were dominant, and in two of eight donors the single most frequent clonotype came from this HLA-C-restricted group. Cumulative frequency of public TCR beta family members discriminated carriers of CMV infection plus the relevant HLA type in this cohort and an independent 352-donor cohort.

Clipping removes 5 bases from V and 1 base from J, with 7 as the unmatched junction base count. The cysteine opens and the phenylalanine closes a CDR3 of 16 amino acids. The only DNA kept is the CDR3, 48 bases in frame from the first base. Looking up the germline V gene yields CDR1 SGHRS and CDR2 YFSETQ. The sample's treatment or condition label is to be understood as: in vitro stimulation with specific CMV peptide epitopes to enrich CMV-specific T cells. The TCR comes from a human donor in good health (CMV status not recorded). Some clones in this sample may be carry-over from other donors' samples. The chain is assembled from TRBV5-1 and TRBJ2-2; 8 bases in the junction line up with TRBD1. Sequencing was performed on cultured CD8+ T cells from PBMCs, taken from culture after CMV antigen stimulation. The CDR3 here reads CASRRPGQGNTGELFF. The nucleotide sequence reads TGCGCCAGCAGGCGCCCCGGACAGGGGAACACCGGGGAGCTGTTTTTT.